Listed below are T cell receptor beta chains from one sample, sequenced in a study of T cell responses to AZD1222 COVID-19 vaccine. Libraries were prepared by immunoSEQ multiplex PCR; TCRdb keeps only in-frame clonotypes and omits some of them. The repertoire holds approximately 100,000 clones, around 87% seen once, with 3% to 4% in the top ten. The sequences come from peripheral blood, collected on day 0 of AZD1222 vaccination. These receptors were obtained from an adult in good health. CDR3s leave out the opening cysteine and the closing phenylalanine or tryptophan. D genes are given only for firm matches.

v_gene	j_gene	d_gene	CDR3aa
TRBV10-3	TRBJ1-2	NA	AISGAAYGYT
TRBV7-2	TRBJ2-5	NA	ASSSNQGLIAETQY
TRBV28	TRBJ1-2	TRBD1	ASSFGQGARDGYT
TRBV6-4	TRBJ2-1	TRBD1	ASSDSGGPYNEQF
TRBV3-1/TRBV3-2	TRBJ2-5	NA	ASSPGGEVGTQY
TRBV7-2	TRBJ2-2	NA	ASSLVRQSGELF
TRBV3-1/TRBV3-2	TRBJ1-5	NA	ASSQVGGSRSNQPQH
TRBV12-3/TRBV12-4	TRBJ1-2	NA	ASSLGINYGYT
TRBV7-9	TRBJ1-6	TRBD1	ASSEGGSNSPLH
TRBV4-3	TRBJ1-2	NA	ASSQERRERGGYT
TRBV6-2/TRBV6-3	TRBJ1-2	TRBD1	ASSYSGQIYGYT
TRBV7-2	TRBJ1-4	TRBD1	ASSYSDRGHEKLF
TRBV6-5	TRBJ2-2	NA	ASKRPGNTGELF
TRBV20-1	TRBJ2-7	NA	SARPAYEQY
TRBV3-1/TRBV3-2	TRBJ1-4	NA	ASSQSDSEKLF
TRBV18	TRBJ1-5	NA	ASSPRQGTNQPQH
TRBV5-4	TRBJ2-7	NA	ASSVARDEQY
TRBV9	TRBJ1-6	NA	ASSPAPFYNSPLH
TRBV28	TRBJ2-1	NA	ASSFGEPPGEQF
TRBV19	TRBJ2-3	TRBD2	ASSIRVLAGSTDTQY
TRBV5-1	TRBJ1-2	TRBD1	ASTNDGTAGLGYT
TRBV29-1	TRBJ2-1	TRBD1	SVRTGLNEQF
TRBV20-1	TRBJ2-3	NA	SASKADTQY
TRBV7-9	TRBJ1-2	NA	ASSQHEYGYT
TRBV7-9	TRBJ1-1	NA	ASSPDALFGAF
TRBV3-1/TRBV3-2	TRBJ1-1	TRBD1	ASSQPGQGTEAF
TRBV7-3	TRBJ1-6	TRBD1	ASSLTGPGQGYSPLH
TRBV7-2	TRBJ2-1	TRBD2	ASSLEGTSGIYEQF
TRBV5-4	TRBJ2-3	NA	ASSPEGGNPTDTQY
TRBV18	TRBJ1-2	NA	ASSPQKAPGNGYT
TRBV6-5	TRBJ1-3	NA	ASSYTWGITGNTIY
TRBV9	TRBJ1-2	NA	ASSGQGSFYGYT
TRBV19	TRBJ2-2	NA	ASSIGTHGELF
TRBV9	TRBJ2-3	TRBD2	ASSPGGGTTDTQY
TRBV10-3	TRBJ2-5	NA	AIARDKQETQY
TRBV9	TRBJ2-2	NA	ASSVYANTGELF
TRBV6-5	TRBJ1-1	NA	ASTLRPGTSAF
TRBV7-8	TRBJ1-1	NA	ASSVTGMNTEAF
TRBV4-3	TRBJ1-5	TRBD1	ASSQGRTGNQPQH
TRBV18	TRBJ1-1	NA	ASSPTKTVSAEAF